The TCR beta chain under discussion was sequenced for a study of T cells in Graves' hyperthyroidism and ophthalmopathy. Unmatched junction bases numbered 5, after V lost 6 bases and J lost 1 base. In germline, CDR1 is SGHTA, CDR2 FQGNSA. The length of the CDR3 is 17 residues. This clonotype has at least ten counts. The TCR beta CDR3 regions underwent amplification using RNA transcripts as the source. A set of HTBI primers served as the primers for a first-round RT-PCR of the TCR CDR3. TCRdb recomputed calls from the multiplex PCR reads with MiXCR, one row per CDR3 protein. The data hold roughly 240,000 distinct CDR3 sequences, with around 15% observed a single time.

The chain links TRBV7-2 to TRBJ2-3, with 15 bases that match TRBD2. Sequenced: blood. This receptor was taken from a woman under 30 with Graves' ophthalmopathy. CDR3 residues: CASRRTSGRAGTDTQYF. CDR3 DNA sequence: TGTGCCAGCAGAAGGACTAGCGGGAGGGCGGGCACAGATACGCAGTATTTT. Drawing the rest from reference TRBV7-2 and TRBJ2-3, the complete variable domain is GAGVSQSPSNKVTEKGKDVELRCDPISGHTALYWYRQSLGQGLEFLIYFQGNSAPDKSGLPSDRFSAERTGGSVSTLTIQRTQQEDSAVYLCASRRTSGRAGTDTQYFGPGTRLTVL.